This record concerns one TCR beta chain sequence. The data were obtained in a study of blood T cell repertoires in COVID-19. Across the whole study: Donors in the United States, Italy and Spain gave samples during acute or convalescent COVID-19. PBMCs, B-cell-depleted T cells, or T cells provided the cDNA or gDNA that made up the material.

Seattle patient enrollment occurred during active infection, with longitudinal follow-up thereafter. This CDR3 is built from 16 residues. Germline CDR1 reads SGHNT; CDR2 reads YENEEA. V was shortened by 4 bases and J by 4 bases, with 16 bases between the two germline ends. In the original workflow: Researchers report that nucleated cell counts were estimated from reference gene primer amplification. Measured with immunoSEQ multiplex PCR; TCRdb has only the in-frame clones, and not every one. The DNA was the basis for D and trimming; V, J and clone size are from that table. In the table there are 250,000 to 350,000 clones, over 75% of which are singletons.

The sequence came from a human donor with COVID-19, enrolled during active disease. The donor label of this sample is uncertain. The gene calls are TRBV11-3 and TRBJ2-2; a weak D match, TRBD1 (6 bases). Specimen: peripheral blood. In DNA form, the CDR3 reads TGTGCCAGCAGCTCGACCACAGGGAGTTTCACCGGGGAGCTGTTTTTT. Amino acids: CASSSTTGSFTGELFF. Drawing the rest from reference TRBV11-3 and TRBJ2-2, the complete variable domain is EAGVVQSPRYKIIEKKQPVAFWCNPISGHNTLYWYLQNLGQGPELLIRYENEEAVDDSQLPKDRFSAERLKGVDSTLKIQPAELGDSAVYLCASSSTTGSFTGELFFGEGSRLTVL.